This T cell receptor (beta chain) was found in a study of Graves' ophthalmopathy and Graves' hyperthyroidism. Amplification of the TCR beta CDR3 regions used RNA transcripts (as template). First-round RT-PCR employed HTBI primers, with a second-round multiplex PCR after it. TCRdb re-called the multiplex PCR reads through MiXCR, storing one row per CDR3 protein. Here the sample spans 350,000 to 400,000 distinct CDR3 sequences, over 15% being singletons. Cases classed as stable hyperthyroidism had no ophthalmopathy within 18 months of follow-up. Clinical symptoms, serum thyroxine, TRAb, thyroid ultrasound and orbital computed tomography determined diagnosis. What supplied the PBMCs was 10 ml of fresh peripheral blood. The CDR3 consists of 14 residues. This clonotype was picked up one time.

The material sequenced was peripheral blood. This receptor was identified in a woman under 30 with stable Graves' hyperthyroidism. The rearrangement uses TRBV12-3 or TRBV12-4 and TRBJ2-5; either TRBD1 or TRBD2 may fit D (5 bases each). The DNA matches TRBJ2-7 better at its end, which makes the J call doubtful. CDR3 loop: CASSRPGLTYEQYF. The CDR3 DNA follows: TGTGCCAGCAGCCGGCCGGGGCTCACCTACGAGCAGTACTTC.